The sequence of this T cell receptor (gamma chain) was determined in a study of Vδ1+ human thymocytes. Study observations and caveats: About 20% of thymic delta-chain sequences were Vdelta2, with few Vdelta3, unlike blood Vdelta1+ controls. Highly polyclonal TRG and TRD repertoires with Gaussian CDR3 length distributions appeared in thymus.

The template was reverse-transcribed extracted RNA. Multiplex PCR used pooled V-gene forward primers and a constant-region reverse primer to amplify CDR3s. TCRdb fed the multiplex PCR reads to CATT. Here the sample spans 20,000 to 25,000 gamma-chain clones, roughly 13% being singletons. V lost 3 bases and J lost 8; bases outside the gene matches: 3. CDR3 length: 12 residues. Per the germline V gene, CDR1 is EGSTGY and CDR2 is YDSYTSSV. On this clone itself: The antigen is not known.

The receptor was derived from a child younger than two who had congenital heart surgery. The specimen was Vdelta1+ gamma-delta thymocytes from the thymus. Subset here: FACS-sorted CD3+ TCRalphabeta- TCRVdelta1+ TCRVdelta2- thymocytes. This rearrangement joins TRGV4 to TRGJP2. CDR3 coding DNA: TGTGCCACCTGGGATAACGATTGGATCAAGACGTTT. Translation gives CATWDNDWIKTF.